These T cell receptor beta chains were read from a single sample in a study of blood T cell repertoires in COVID-19. Data came from immunoSEQ multiplex PCR; TCRdb stores just in-frame clones and leaves some out. The table has fewer than 150,000 clones, 84% seen once. Sequenced material: peripheral blood. The receptors were gathered from a woman aged 80 or over in a cohort sampled during active or convalescent COVID-19. Both conserved end residues are trimmed from each CDR3. D genes are given only for firm matches.

v_call: TRBV18; j_call: TRBJ2-2; d_call: NA; cdr3_aa: ASSPASRVTGELF
v_call: TRBV6-1; j_call: TRBJ2-7; d_call: TRBD1; cdr3_aa: ASSEMTGGPYEQY
v_call: TRBV5-5; j_call: TRBJ1-2; d_call: NA; cdr3_aa: ASSLAYSRKGYT
v_call: TRBV19; j_call: TRBJ1-5; d_call: TRBD1; cdr3_aa: ASSDRQGKGNQPQH
v_call: TRBV18; j_call: TRBJ1-5; d_call: NA; cdr3_aa: ASSPSQGPSNQPQH
v_call: TRBV18; j_call: TRBJ2-6; d_call: NA; cdr3_aa: ASTPSLGTPDSGANVLT
v_call: TRBV29-1; j_call: TRBJ2-1; d_call: NA; cdr3_aa: SVGRDRYEQF
v_call: TRBV19; j_call: TRBJ2-3; d_call: NA; cdr3_aa: ASSGWALFGDTQY
v_call: TRBV25-1; j_call: TRBJ1-1; d_call: NA; cdr3_aa: ASTGFGNTEAF
v_call: TRBV28; j_call: TRBJ1-6; d_call: NA; cdr3_aa: ASRQAFRNSPLH
v_call: TRBV4-2; j_call: TRBJ2-3; d_call: TRBD2; cdr3_aa: ASRETSGETDTQY
v_call: TRBV6-5; j_call: TRBJ2-1; d_call: NA; cdr3_aa: ASSYSRAGVYNEQF
v_call: TRBV6-6; j_call: TRBJ1-5; d_call: NA; cdr3_aa: ASINQGPLSNQPQH
v_call: TRBV5-4; j_call: TRBJ1-2; d_call: TRBD1; cdr3_aa: ASSRDRDNYGYT
v_call: TRBV11-2; j_call: TRBJ2-1; d_call: NA; cdr3_aa: ASSFQGWLNEQF
v_call: TRBV18; j_call: TRBJ2-6; d_call: NA; cdr3_aa: ASSPRTPRHSGANVLT
v_call: TRBV7-3; j_call: TRBJ2-3; d_call: NA; cdr3_aa: ASSPGQIGFTQY
v_call: TRBV5-8; j_call: TRBJ2-7; d_call: TRBD1; cdr3_aa: ASSADGTGNYEQY
v_call: TRBV19; j_call: TRBJ1-4; d_call: TRBD1; cdr3_aa: ASSGIQGLNEKLF
v_call: TRBV11-2; j_call: TRBJ1-1; d_call: TRBD1; cdr3_aa: ASSQGQGNTEAF
v_call: TRBV2; j_call: TRBJ2-7; d_call: NA; cdr3_aa: ASGGRVAYEQY
v_call: TRBV27; j_call: TRBJ2-2; d_call: TRBD2; cdr3_aa: ASSSPVAGNTGELF